These 28 T cell receptor beta chains came from one sample sequenced in a study of blood T cell repertoires in COVID-19. Using immunoSEQ multiplex PCR, the repertoire was profiled, and TCRdb retains in-frame clones only, with some absent. The profile shows about 110,000 clones, 81% of them singletons. The sample was peripheral blood. The receptors were gathered from a man aged 80 or over with acute or convalescent COVID-19.

This clone has a single count. CDR3 nucleotide sequence: TGCGCCAGCAGCCACGGACTAGCGGGAGGGCTTGGCGCAGATACGCAGTATTTT. It is translated as CASSHGLAGGLGADTQYF. The rearrangement links TRBV5-1 to TRBJ2-3; 15 bases map to TRBD2. Germline trimming cut 4 bases from V and 4 bases from J; bases unmatched to any gene: 10. The CDR3 is 18 residues long. Per the germline V gene, CDR1 is SGHRS and CDR2 is YFSETQ. Complete variable domain (other parts from reference TRBV5-1 and TRBJ2-3): KAGVTQTPRYLIKTRGQQVTLSCSPISGHRSVSWYQQTPGQGLQFLFEYFSETQRNKGNFPGRFSGRQFSNSRSEMNVSTLELGDSALYLCASSHGLAGGLGADTQYFGPGTRLTVL.

There are a few counts of this clone. This chain uses TRBV6-6 with TRBJ2-7; tentatively, D is TRBD2 (5 bases). The CDR3 covers 14 residues. Germline CDR1 is MNHNY and CDR2 is SVGAGI (reference sequence). V was trimmed by 2 bases and J by 4 bases, leaving 12 bases between them. In DNA, the CDR3 is TGTGCCAGCAGTTACGAGCGGAAGACTTACGAGCAGTACTTC. Its translation is CASSYERKTYEQYF.

The CDR3 protein is CASSEYNSNYGYTF. In DNA form, the CDR3 reads TGTGCCAGCAGTGAATATAACTCTAACTATGGCTACACCTTC. The V gene is TRBV25-1, the J gene TRBJ1-2; D gene uncertain. Germline V gene lookup returns CDR1 MGHDK and CDR2 SYGVNS. The V end lost 0 bases, the J end lost 0 bases, and 5 bases lay between the germline ends. This CDR3 spans 14 amino acids.

The CDR3 loop is CASSGGGTENTEAFF. CDR3 coding DNA: TGTGCCAGTAGTGGGGGCGGGACAGAGAACACTGAAGCTTTCTTT. The chain joins TRBV19 to TRBJ1-1; 7 positions match TRBD1. With V trimmed by 5 bases and J by 1 base, 7 bases remained unmatched. The germline CDR1 and CDR2 sequences are LNHDA and SQIVND (reference sequence). The CDR3 is 15 amino acids.

This clone showed up just a few times. The rearrangement joins TRBV11-2 to TRBJ2-7; no definite D call. Trimming shortened V by 0 bases and J by 7 bases, and 10 bases separated the two germline ends. The CDR3 consists of 13 residues. The V gene's germline CDR1 is SGHAT and CDR2 FQNNGV. The CDR3 region has the DNA TGTGCCAGCAGCTTAGATCCAAGAGGTGAGCAGTACTTC. It codes for CASSLDPRGEQYF. Drawing the rest from reference TRBV11-2 and TRBJ2-7, the complete variable domain is EAGVAQSPRYKIIEKRQSVAFWCNPISGHATLYWYQQILGQGPKLLIQFQNNGVVDDSQLPKDRFSAERLKGVDSTLKIQPAKLEDSAVYLCASSLDPRGEQYFGPGTRLTVT.

The gene calls are TRBV4-2 and TRBJ2-7, with TRBD1 matching 10 bases. The CDR3 contains 15 residues. Per the germline V gene, CDR1 is LGHNA and CDR2 is YNFKEQ. The ends lost 4 bases at V and 0 bases at J; junction bases unmatched: 3. The CDR3 region has the DNA TGTGCCAGCAGCCGTGGGACAGGGGCCTCCTACGAGCAGTACTTC. Its protein product is CASSRGTGASYEQYF.

The rearrangement uses TRBV5-1 and TRBJ2-3; possible D gene TRBD1, 6 bases. Germline V lookup: CDR1 SGHRS, CDR2 YFSETQ. The CDR3 spans 15 residues. Trimming took off 2 bases at V and 0 bases at J, with 10 bases between the two ends. Here the CDR3 reads CASSLQGSSTDTQYF. Written as DNA, the CDR3 is TGCGCCAGCAGCTTACAGGGCTCTAGCACAGATACGCAGTATTTT.

The rearrangement uses TRBV9 and TRBJ1-6, with 7 bases aligning to TRBD1. V gave up 6 bases and J gave up 0 bases; unmatched junction bases: 3. Germline assignment: CDR1 SGDLS and CDR2 YYNGEE. The CDR3 runs 15 residues. Written as DNA, the CDR3 is TGTGCCAGCAAACAGGGGAGCTCCTATAATTCACCCCTCCACTTT. Translated, it gives CASKQGSSYNSPLHF.

J is TRBJ2-7 and V is TRBV28; 7 bases map to TRBD2. This CDR3 spans 15 amino acids. The germline gives CDR1 MDHEN, CDR2 SYDVKM. The V segment lost 5 bases and the J segment 0 bases; nucleotides outside the gene matches: 7. In DNA, the CDR3 is TGTGCCAGCAGTCCCGCCGGCGGGAGCTCCTACGAGCAGTACTTC. It encodes CASSPAGGSSYEQYF.

Concerning this clone itself: A junction end diverges from the germline sequence, so it may reflect a read error. The rearrangement joins TRBV7-7 to TRBJ2-3; the match to TRBD1 covers 9 bases. This CDR3 has 15 residues. CDR1 and CDR2 from the germline V gene are SSHAT and FNYEAQ (reference sequence). DNA of the CDR3: TGTGCTAGCAGCCCCGGACAGGGGCCGACAGATACGCAGTATTTT. Translated: CASSPGQGPTDTQYF.

The CDR3 coding sequence is TGTGCCAGTAGTTCCCGGGACAGGGACGAGCAGTACTTC. As protein: CASSSRDRDEQYF. The V and J genes are TRBV19 and TRBJ2-7; TRBD1 matches at 9 bases. The germline gives CDR1 LNHDA, CDR2 SQIVND (reference sequence). Trimming cost V 5 bases and J 5 bases; bases outside gene matches: 4. The CDR3 consists of 13 residues.

The chain couples TRBV10-3 to TRBJ2-1; tentative D call: TRBD1 (5 bases). Trimming left V 3 bases short and J 0 bases short, with 9 bases between. The CDR3 totals 15 residues. Germline assignment: CDR1 ENHRY and CDR2 SYGVKD. CDR3 nucleotides: TGTGCCATCAGTGAAAGGGGCTCCTCCTACAATGAGCAGTTCTTC. This encodes CAISERGSSYNEQFF.

This clone was recorded only once. The rearrangement joins TRBV2 to TRBJ2-1; D gene uncertain. This CDR3 contains 12 residues. The germline V and J ends were trimmed by 6 bases and 7 bases, with 10 bases remaining between them. From germline, CDR1 is SNHLY and CDR2 FYNNEI. The CDR3 bases are TGTGCCAGCAGCGCGTCCTGGAATGAGCAGTTCTTC. It encodes CASSASWNEQFF.

V gene TRBV19 combines with J gene TRBJ2-2, with 12 bases identical to TRBD2. The junction had 4 bases not matched to a gene; V was cut back by 5 bases and J by 6 bases. The CDR3 spans 15 residues. Germline V gives CDR1 LNHDA, CDR2 SQIVND (reference sequence). The CDR3 coding sequence is TGTGCCAGTAGTGATCCTAGCGGGAGGGCCGGGGAGCTGTTTTTT. Protein sequence: CASSDPSGRAGELFF.

The chain joins TRBV29-1 to TRBJ1-1; D unclear. Germline V gene lookup returns CDR1 SQVTM and CDR2 ANQGSEA. The CDR3 runs to 14 residues. Between the trimmed V and J ends, which lost 2 bases and 6 bases, there was a span of 16 bases. CDR3 nucleotides: TGCAGCGTTGAAACAGACCTAAGAAGTGCTGAAGCTTTCTTT. It is translated as CSVETDLRSAEAFF.

A few counts support this clone. The chain has TRBV5-1 and TRBJ2-2; D is undetermined. The germline gives CDR1 SGHRS, CDR2 YFSETQ. CDR3 length: 14 amino acids. The V end was cut by 0 bases, the J end by 3 bases, with 6 bases between. The CDR3 bases are TGCGCCAGCAGCTTGGGAGAATACACCGGGGAGCTGTTTTTT. It specifies CASSLGEYTGELFF.

The chain couples TRBV18 to TRBJ2-6; no firm D call. The CDR3 length is 17 residues. In germline, CDR1 is KGHSH, CDR2 LQKENI. V gave up 1 base and J gave up 0 bases, with 10 bases separating them. The CDR3: CASSPLPLSSGANVLTF. For the CDR3, the DNA is TGTGCCAGCTCACCACTTCCCCTGTCCTCTGGGGCCAACGTCCTGACTTTC.

V gene TRBV24-1 combines with J gene TRBJ1-4; 8 bases are a match to TRBD1. The germline V gene has CDR1 KGHDR and CDR2 SFDVKD. J lost 8 bases, V lost 4 bases, and 8 bases had no gene match. CDR3 length: 15 amino acids. The CDR3 sequence: CATSDTQGGGEKLFF. For the CDR3, the DNA is TGTGCCACCAGTGACACACAGGGGGGAGGCGAAAAACTGTTTTTT.

With respect to this clone: In the same sample, other DNA sequences code for this CDR3. V usage is TRBV5-1 and J usage is TRBJ2-3; 7 nucleotides align to TRBD1. This CDR3 has 15 residues. The germline CDR1 and CDR2 sequences are SGHRS and YFSETQ. J lost 0 bases, V lost 3 bases, and 4 bases had no gene match. CDR3 sequence: CASSSQGPSTDTQYF. The CDR3 bases are TGCGCCAGCAGCTCACAGGGGCCTAGCACAGATACGCAGTATTTT.

The chain uses TRBV5-1 and TRBJ1-2; TRBD1 matches 7 bases. V gave up 4 bases and J gave up 4 bases; unmatched junction bases: 4. This CDR3 comprises 13 residues. CDR1 is SGHRS and CDR2 is YFSETQ in the germline V gene. CDR3 nucleotides: TGCGCCAGCAGCGAACAGGGGTCCTATGGCTACACCTTC. Amino acids: CASSEQGSYGYTF.

This clone came up a few times. The genes are TRBV7-9 and TRBJ1-5; 9 bases agree with TRBD1. Looked up from germline, CDR1 is SEHNR and CDR2 is FQNEAQ (reference sequence). The CDR3 runs to 15 residues. The ends lost 4 bases at V and 2 bases at J; junction bases unmatched: 3. CDR3 bases: TGTGCCAGCAGCTGGGACAGGGATCGCAATCAGCCCCAGCATTTT. It is translated as CASSWDRDRNQPQHF.

V gene TRBV6-2 or TRBV6-3 combines with J gene TRBJ1-5; 11 bases line up with TRBD1. This CDR3 comprises 15 residues. V lost 4 bases to trimming and J lost 9 bases; unmatched junction nucleotides: 8. Per germline, CDR1 MNHEY and CDR2 SVGEGT. CDR3 amino acids: CASSWGQGDSLPQHF. The CDR3 nucleotides are TGTGCCAGCAGTTGGGGACAGGGGGACAGCCTGCCCCAGCATTTT.

V gene TRBV5-1 combines with J gene TRBJ2-3; possible D gene TRBD2, 6 bases. This CDR3 region has 15 residues. CDR1 and CDR2 from the germline V gene are SGHRS and YFSETQ. Trimming removed 3 bases from V and 0 bases from J, with 11 bases in between. The CDR3 loop reads CASSSSGTSTDTQYF. DNA of the CDR3: TGCGCCAGCAGCTCAAGTGGGACTAGCACAGATACGCAGTATTTT. Variable domain in full (rest from reference TRBV5-1 and TRBJ2-3): KAGVTQTPRYLIKTRGQQVTLSCSPISGHRSVSWYQQTPGQGLQFLFEYFSETQRNKGNFPGRFSGRQFSNSRSEMNVSTLELGDSALYLCASSSSGTSTDTQYFGPGTRLTVL.

This clone was observed a few times. The rearrangement links TRBV28 to TRBJ2-7, with D uncertain. From germline, CDR1 is MDHEN and CDR2 SYDVKM. The CDR3 consists of 13 residues. Trimming left V 2 bases short and J 1 base short, with 6 bases between. CDR3 sequence: CASSLGGSYEQYF. The CDR3 nucleotides are TGTGCCAGCAGTTTAGGCGGTTCCTACGAGCAGTACTTC.

As concerns this clone: The junction departs from the called germline gene at one end, perhaps through a read error. This chain uses TRBV10-1 with TRBJ1-1, with D tentatively TRBD1 (5 bases). The germline gives CDR1 WNHNN, CDR2 SYGVQD (reference sequence). The CDR3 is made up of 13 amino acids. This CDR3 reads CAGSEQRRGEAFF. CDR3 DNA sequence: TGCGCCGGCAGTGAGCAGCGAAGGGGTGAAGCTTTCTTT.

This clone showed up just a few times. The V gene is TRBV28, the J gene TRBJ2-7; D call uncertain. This CDR3 spans 16 amino acids. The V gene's germline CDR1 is MDHEN and CDR2 SYDVKM. Trimming left V 4 bases short and J 4 bases short, with 20 bases between. The CDR3: CASSSHHITLTYEQYF. The CDR3 DNA reads TGTGCCAGCAGTTCGCACCATATCACCCTAACTTACGAGCAGTACTTC.

This clone appeared many times. The chain carries TRBV28 and TRBJ1-1; D gene unclear. Germline assignment: CDR1 MDHEN and CDR2 SYDVKM. V lost 6 bases and J 3 bases, leaving 11 bases between the germline ends. The CDR3 covers 13 residues. The CDR3 nucleotides are TGTGCCAGCAGACCGGGGTGGGACACTGAAGCTTTCTTT. Translating it yields CASRPGWDTEAFF.

J is TRBJ1-5 and V is TRBV27; no clear D. The V end was cut by 8 bases, the J end by 4 bases, with 9 bases between. Germline CDR1 is MNHEY and CDR2 is SMNVEV (reference sequence). The CDR3 loop spans 12 amino acids. The CDR3 is CASRGGNQPQHF. In DNA, the CDR3 is TGTGCCAGCCGCGGCGGTAATCAGCCCCAGCATTTT.